The 25 T cell receptor beta chains given below trace back to one sample, sequenced in a study of blood T cell repertoires in COVID-19. TCRdb's copy holds only in-frame clones and misses some; the assay was immunoSEQ multiplex PCR. Counted here are 150,000 to 200,000 clones, about 89% occurring once; the ten biggest clones make up more than 3%. Sequencing input: peripheral blood. The receptors originated from a man aged 65-85 years with acute or convalescent COVID-19.

The chain joins TRBV7-9 to TRBJ2-5; 13 bases map to TRBD2. This CDR3 is built from 16 residues. Trimming removed 2 bases from V and 4 bases from J; junction bases left unmatched: 4. Germline CDR1 SEHNR, CDR2 FQNEAQ (reference sequence). Here the CDR3 reads CASSLPGLAGTETQYF. CDR3 nucleotides: TGTGCCAGCAGCTTACCGGGACTAGCGGGGACAGAGACCCAGTACTTC.

The V and J genes are TRBV5-6 and TRBJ1-1; possibly TRBD1 for D (5 bases). V shed 0 bases and J shed 4 bases, with 10 bases lying between them. Looked up from germline, CDR1 is SGHDT and CDR2 is YYEEEE. There are 14 residues in the CDR3. CDR3 in amino acids: CASSLAGGSTEAFF. CDR3 nucleotide sequence: TGTGCCAGCAGCTTGGCGGGGGGAAGCACTGAAGCTTTCTTT.

CDR3 residues: CASSGGTGVRDEKLFF. CDR3 sequence (DNA): TGCGCCAGCAGCGGCGGGACAGGGGTACGGGATGAAAAACTGTTTTTT. The chain is built from TRBV5-1 and TRBJ1-4; 10 bases are shared with TRBD1. Germline trimming cut 4 bases from V and 6 bases from J; bases unmatched to any gene: 9. Germline assignment: CDR1 SGHRS and CDR2 YFSETQ. The CDR3 loop spans 16 amino acids.

This clone has only a few counts. The chain combines TRBV2 with TRBJ1-5; D may be TRBD1 (5 bases). V was clipped by 3 bases and J by 7 bases, with 13 bases between them. The CDR3 runs 14 residues. Per germline, CDR1 SNHLY and CDR2 FYNNEI. The CDR3 nucleotides are TGTGCCAGCAGTGAGGGGCAGGCTGCCCAGCCCCAGCATTTT. This encodes CASSEGQAAQPQHF.

The chain has TRBV5-4 and TRBJ2-1, with TRBD2 matching 13 bases. CDR3 size: 15 residues. CDR1 and CDR2 from the germline V gene are SGHNT and YYREEE (reference sequence). V dropped 4 bases and J dropped 5; count of bases not matched to a gene: 3. CDR3 sequence reads: CASSPLAGGNNEQFF. Written as DNA, the CDR3 is TGTGCCAGCAGCCCACTAGCGGGAGGGAACAATGAGCAGTTCTTC.

The rearrangement links TRBV5-4 to TRBJ2-5; D call uncertain. The CDR3 is 13 residues long. CDR1 SGHNT and CDR2 YYREEE come from the germline V gene (reference sequence). With 4 bases removed from V and 0 bases from J, the gap between germline ends came to 7 bases. The CDR3 region is CASSLPHQETQYF. The DNA for the CDR3 is TGTGCCAGCAGCCTACCGCACCAAGAGACCCAGTACTTC.

The rearrangement uses TRBV27 and TRBJ2-2, with D possibly matching TRBD2 (6 bases). V was cut by 1 base and J by 7 bases, with 22 bases left in between. Germline assignment: CDR1 MNHEY and CDR2 SMNVEV (reference sequence). The CDR3 sequence is 18 residues long. CDR3 sequence: CASSLFSSGRDSGGELFF. The DNA for the CDR3 is TGTGCCAGCAGTTTATTTTCGTCGGGAAGGGACTCTGGCGGGGAGCTGTTTTTT.

The V gene is TRBV6-5, the J gene TRBJ1-3; D unresolved. The CDR3 sequence is 14 residues long. CDR1 is MNHEY and CDR2 is SVGAGI in the germline V gene. Trimming pared 0 bases from V and 4 bases from J, leaving 7 bases between. CDR3: CASSYSGVGNTIYF. The CDR3 region has the DNA TGTGCCAGCAGTTACTCCGGGGTCGGAAACACCATATATTTT.

The CDR3 is CASNGATTAHYGYTF. In nucleotides, the CDR3 is TGTGCCAGCAATGGGGCAACGACAGCACATTATGGCTACACCTTC. The rearrangement uses TRBV28 and TRBJ1-2; TRBD1 is a possible D gene (5 bases). V gave up 7 bases and J gave up 5 bases, with 20 bases separating them. CDR1 is MDHEN, CDR2 SYDVKM, per germline. The CDR3 length is 15 residues.

The table lists this clone with a count of one. J is TRBJ2-7 and V is TRBV2; possible D gene TRBD1, 5 bases. Germline CDR1 reads SNHLY; CDR2 reads FYNNEI. CDR3 length equals 12 residues. V lost 7 bases to trimming and J lost 3 bases, with 10 bases between them. The CDR3 nucleotides are TGTGCCAGCAATCCAGACAGCTACGAGCAGTACTTC. Translation gives CASNPDSYEQYF.

This chain connects TRBV9 to TRBJ2-3, with D possibly TRBD2 on 5 matching bases. CDR1 is SGDLS, CDR2 YYNGEE, per germline. This CDR3 has 13 residues. V lost 2 bases to trimming and J lost 1 base, with 5 bases between them. The CDR3 sequence is CASSVGGTDTQYF. The CDR3 region has the DNA TGTGCCAGCAGCGTCGGGGGCACAGATACGCAGTATTTT.

The rearrangement joins TRBV5-1 to TRBJ1-2, with 7 nucleotides matching TRBD1. The V and J ends lost 4 bases and 5 bases, in that order; junction bases with no gene match: 5. The CDR3 spans 13 residues. The V gene's germline CDR1 is SGHRS and CDR2 YFSETQ. CDR3 region: CASSPDRPYGYTF. DNA for the CDR3: TGCGCCAGCAGCCCGGACAGGCCTTATGGCTACACCTTC.

The chain combines TRBV19 with TRBJ2-7; 7 positions agree with TRBD1. The CDR3 sequence is 14 residues long. The ends lost 5 bases at V and 3 bases at J; junction bases unmatched: 7. CDR1 and CDR2 (germline): LNHDA, SQIVND (reference sequence). The CDR3 spells CASSDRDSLYEQYF. The CDR3 DNA reads TGTGCCAGTAGTGACCGGGACAGCCTCTACGAGCAGTACTTC. Together with reference TRBV19 and TRBJ2-7, the CDR3 gives the full variable domain: DGGITQSPKYLFRKEGQNVTLSCEQNLNHDAMYWYRQDPGQGLRLIYYSQIVNDFQKGDIAEGYSVSREKKESFPLTVTSAQKNPTAFYLCASSDRDSLYEQYFGPGTRLTVT.

This clone is a singleton in its sample. The chain uses TRBV19 and TRBJ2-7; perhaps TRBD1 as D (6 bases). Deletions cut 4 bases from V and 7 bases from J, with 11 bases between. The CDR3 extends over 12 amino acids. CDR1 is LNHDA and CDR2 is SQIVND in the germline V gene (reference sequence). The CDR3 sequence is CASSTTGGEQYF. CDR3 bases: TGTGCCAGTAGTACGACAGGAGGTGAGCAGTACTTC.

V and J are TRBV7-7 and TRBJ2-1, with a weak D call TRBD1 (6 bases). This CDR3 has 14 amino acids. Germline assignment: CDR1 SSHAT and CDR2 FNYEAQ (reference sequence). Trimming took 2 bases from V and 7 from J, leaving 12 bases between them. The CDR3 sequence: CASSLQGTENEQFF. The CDR3 nucleotides are TGTGCCAGCAGCTTACAGGGGACGGAGAATGAGCAGTTCTTC.

The CDR3 spells CASSIHWTGGNTIYF. CDR3 coding DNA: TGTGCCAGCAGTATTCACTGGACAGGGGGAAACACCATATATTTT. This rearrangement joins TRBV5-5 to TRBJ1-3; 8 bases are a match to TRBD1. Unmatched junction bases numbered 8, after V lost 5 bases and J lost 4 bases. Germline-derived CDR1 and CDR2 are SGHKS and YYEKEE (reference sequence). CDR3 length: 15 amino acids.

The rearrangement joins TRBV11-1 to TRBJ2-7; D perhaps matches TRBD2 (6 bases). The CDR3 is 16 amino acids. Trimming took 5 bases from V and 5 from J, leaving 22 bases between them. The germline V gene has CDR1 SGHAT and CDR2 FQDESV (reference sequence). The CDR3 loop reads CASSPELARERNEQYF. CDR3 coding DNA: TGTGCCAGCAGCCCTGAACTAGCACGAGAGAGGAACGAGCAGTACTTC. Supplemented by reference TRBV11-1 and TRBJ2-7, the full variable domain reads EAEVAQSPRYKITEKSQAVAFWCDPISGHATLYWYRQILGQGPELLVQFQDESVVDDSQLPKDRFSAERLKGVDSTLKIQPAELGDSAMYLCASSPELARERNEQYFGPGTRLTVT.

The rearrangement joins TRBV19 to TRBJ2-1; D is uncertain. Germline V gene lookup returns CDR1 LNHDA and CDR2 SQIVND (reference sequence). V lost 5 bases and J 5 bases, leaving 10 bases between the germline ends. The CDR3 extends over 13 amino acids. CDR3 protein: CASSARSHNEQFF. The CDR3 DNA reads TGTGCCAGTAGTGCTCGTAGCCACAATGAGCAGTTCTTC.

A single count supports this clone. The chain links TRBV19 to TRBJ1-6, with 8 bases aligning to TRBD1. From germline, CDR1 is LNHDA and CDR2 SQIVND (reference sequence). J was trimmed by 8 bases and V by 4 bases; bases with no gene match: 10. This CDR3 region has 16 residues. CDR3 sequence reads: CASSRTGTGWDSPLHF. CDR3 bases: TGTGCCAGTAGTAGGACCGGGACAGGCTGGGATTCACCCCTCCACTTT.

The V gene is TRBV28, the J gene TRBJ2-2; 9 bases line up with TRBD2. Germline CDR1 MDHEN, CDR2 SYDVKM. Germline trimming cut 6 bases from V and 1 base from J; bases unmatched to any gene: 3. The CDR3 is 15 residues long. The CDR3 spells CASRTSGMNTGELFF. CDR3 coding DNA: TGTGCCAGCAGGACTAGCGGAATGAACACCGGGGAGCTGTTTTTT.

This rearrangement joins TRBV7-9 to TRBJ2-2, with TRBD2 matching 7 bases. Germline V gene lookup returns CDR1 SEHNR and CDR2 FQNEAQ (reference sequence). CDR3 size: 16 residues. J was trimmed by 6 bases and V by 3 bases; bases with no gene match: 10. The CDR3 sequence: CASSFPQSGAAGELFF. The CDR3 DNA reads TGTGCCAGCAGCTTTCCCCAGAGCGGGGCGGCCGGGGAGCTGTTTTTT.

The chain is built from TRBV11-2 and TRBJ2-1; 11 bases agree with TRBD2. With V trimmed by 5 bases and J by 8 bases, 8 bases remained unmatched. The germline gives CDR1 SGHAT, CDR2 FQNNGV. The length of the CDR3 is 15 residues. The CDR3 here is CASSTRLAGSHEQFF. As DNA, the CDR3 is TGTGCCAGCAGCACCCGACTAGCGGGAAGCCATGAGCAGTTCTTC.

V is TRBV21-1 and J is TRBJ1-1; the listed D gene, TRBD1, was not tested against the DNA. TRBV21-1 corresponds to a pseudogene. This CDR3 is built from 15 residues. The CDR3 here is CASSRAGGKNTEAFF. For the CDR3, the DNA is TGTGCCAGCTCCCGGGCAGGGGGCAAGAACACTGAAGCTTTCTTT.

This clone was seen a single time. This chain uses TRBV5-4 with TRBJ2-5, with 13 bases identical to TRBD2. This CDR3 region has 15 residues. The ends lost 4 bases at V and 5 bases at J; junction bases unmatched: 5. From germline, CDR1 is SGHNT and CDR2 YYREEE (reference sequence). The CDR3 here is CASSHGLAGVETQYF. The CDR3 DNA is TGTGCCAGCAGCCATGGACTAGCGGGGGTGGAGACCCAGTACTTC.

This sequence joins TRBV4-2 and TRBJ2-3; maybe TRBD2 (5 bases). With 1 base removed from V and 5 bases from J, the gap between germline ends came to 19 bases. In germline, CDR1 is LGHNA, CDR2 YNFKEQ. The CDR3 contains 17 residues. This chain's CDR3 is CASSQVASRMSKDTQYF. In DNA, the CDR3 is TGTGCCAGCAGCCAAGTAGCGTCAAGGATGTCAAAAGATACGCAGTATTTT.